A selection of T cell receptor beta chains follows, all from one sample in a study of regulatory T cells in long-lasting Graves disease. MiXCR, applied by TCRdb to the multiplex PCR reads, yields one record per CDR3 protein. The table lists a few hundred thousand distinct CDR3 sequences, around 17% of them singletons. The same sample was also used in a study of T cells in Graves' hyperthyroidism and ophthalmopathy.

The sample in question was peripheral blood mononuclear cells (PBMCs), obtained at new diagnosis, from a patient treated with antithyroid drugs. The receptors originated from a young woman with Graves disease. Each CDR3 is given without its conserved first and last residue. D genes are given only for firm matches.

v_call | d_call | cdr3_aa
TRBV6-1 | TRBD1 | ASSPPPNRGYGYT
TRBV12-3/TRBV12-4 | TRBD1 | ASSQGAFDGYT
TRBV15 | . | ATSREGPQH
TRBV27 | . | ASRYSGAGNTEAF
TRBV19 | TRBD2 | ASSIGRAGGPSGANVLT
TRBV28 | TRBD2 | ASRLGLAGVYEQY
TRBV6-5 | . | ASSYGTNYGYT
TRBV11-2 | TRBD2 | ASSLGGPAGGPSEKTTGELF
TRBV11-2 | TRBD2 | ASSSRLAGEWRISYTEQF
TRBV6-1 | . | ASSVAEFYEQY
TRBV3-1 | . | ASSRRGKNTGELF
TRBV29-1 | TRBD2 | SVEGGGSGTKYEQY
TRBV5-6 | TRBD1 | ASFVPGQGTYGYT
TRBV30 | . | AWRATLTYEQY
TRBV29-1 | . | SVDGRSETQY
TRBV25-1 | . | ASRTVNEQF
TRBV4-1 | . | ASSQGGLGHPYSPLH
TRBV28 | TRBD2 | ASSLWTSGIAKNIQY
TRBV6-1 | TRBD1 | ASRRDRVGNEAF
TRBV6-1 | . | ASSELWAYEQY
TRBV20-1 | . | SARGLLDTDTQY
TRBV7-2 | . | ASSLGGPVNEQY
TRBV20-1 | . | SAGQPQH
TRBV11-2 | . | ASSQAAEQF
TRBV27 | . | ASTAASGGMDEQF
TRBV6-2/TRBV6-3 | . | ASSYRAGDEQF
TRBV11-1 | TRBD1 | ASSQRTGWGSNPGELF
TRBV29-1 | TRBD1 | SGTGYGGKLF
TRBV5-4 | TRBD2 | ASSTGGSGRYEQY
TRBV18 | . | ASSPWLMNTEAF
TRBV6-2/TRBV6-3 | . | ASSFGTRTGNTQY
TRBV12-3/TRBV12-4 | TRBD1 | ASSPRDRAYTGELF
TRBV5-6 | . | ASSLWKSTDTQY
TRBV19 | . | ASSTEYNEQF
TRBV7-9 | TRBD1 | ASSQTGQDYDGYT
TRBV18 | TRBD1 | ASSPVGQGGETQY
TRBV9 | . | ASSIPRGFDTGELF
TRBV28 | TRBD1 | ASSSISSGQSPHEQY
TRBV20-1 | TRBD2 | SARDNLGLAGEYDTQY
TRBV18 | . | ASSLTAVSTGELF
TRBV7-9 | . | ASSLAEGGNTEAF
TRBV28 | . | ASKERRISSYNEQF
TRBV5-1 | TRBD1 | ASSFVGGLPNEQF
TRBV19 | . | ASTKLYSSPYNEQF
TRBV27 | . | ASRDYSYEQY
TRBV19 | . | ASRRDLNTGELF
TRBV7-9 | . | ASSFGTQTYEQY
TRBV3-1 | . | ASSQDRQDEQF
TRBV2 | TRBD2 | ASSGLAGGGGDNEQF
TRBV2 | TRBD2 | ASSEGAGVYSETQY
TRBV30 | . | AWSVERGSPLH
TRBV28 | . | ASSHTTNTEAF
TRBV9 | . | ASSDGTLEQY